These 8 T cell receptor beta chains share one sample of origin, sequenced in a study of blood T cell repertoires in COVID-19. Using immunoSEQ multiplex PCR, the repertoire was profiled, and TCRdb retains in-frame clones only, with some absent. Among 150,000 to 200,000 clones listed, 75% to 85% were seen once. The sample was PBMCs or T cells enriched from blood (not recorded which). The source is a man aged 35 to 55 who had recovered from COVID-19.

This chain's CDR3 is CASTAGMHTEAFF. The CDR3 DNA reads TGTGCCAGTACGGCAGGAATGCACACTGAAGCTTTCTTT. The chain has TRBV19 and TRBJ1-1, with D hard to call. Trimming pared 7 bases from V and 3 bases from J, leaving 12 bases between. The CDR3 runs 13 residues. Per the germline V gene, CDR1 is LNHDA and CDR2 is SQIVND (reference sequence).

This CDR3 reads CASSLAGGANQPQHF. CDR3 nucleotide sequence: TGTGCCAGCAGCTTAGCGGGAGGGGCTAATCAGCCCCAGCATTTT. V gene TRBV7-2 combines with J gene TRBJ1-5; tentatively, D is TRBD1 (5 bases). The ends were cut back, 0 bases at V and 4 bases at J, with 10 bases in the middle. CDR3 size: 15 residues. The germline CDR1 and CDR2 sequences are SGHTA and FQGNSA.

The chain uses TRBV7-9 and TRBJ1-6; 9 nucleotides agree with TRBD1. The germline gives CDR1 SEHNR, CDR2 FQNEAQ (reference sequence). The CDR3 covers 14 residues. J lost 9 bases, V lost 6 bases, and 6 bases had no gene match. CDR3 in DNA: TGTGCCAGCAGTATGCGACAGGGGGGTTCACCCCTCCACTTT. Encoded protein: CASSMRQGGSPLHF.

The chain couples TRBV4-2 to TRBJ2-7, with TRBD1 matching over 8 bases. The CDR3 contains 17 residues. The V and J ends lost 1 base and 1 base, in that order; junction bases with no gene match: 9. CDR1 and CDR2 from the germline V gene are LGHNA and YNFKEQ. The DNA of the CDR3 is TGTGCCAGCAGCCAAGGCCCAGGGGGCGTAGAATCCTACGAGCAGTACTTC. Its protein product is CASSQGPGGVESYEQYF.

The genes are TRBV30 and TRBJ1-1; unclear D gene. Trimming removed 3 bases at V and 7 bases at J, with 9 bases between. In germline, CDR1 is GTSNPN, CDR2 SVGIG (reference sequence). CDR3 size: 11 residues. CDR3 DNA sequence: TGTGCCTGGAGGACATCTGGTGAAGCTTTCTTT. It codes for CAWRTSGEAFF.

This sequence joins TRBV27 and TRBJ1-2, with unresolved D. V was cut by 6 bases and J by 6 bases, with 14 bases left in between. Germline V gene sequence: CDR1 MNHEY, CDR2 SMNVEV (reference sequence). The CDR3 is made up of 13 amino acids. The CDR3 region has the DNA TGTGCCAGCAGGAAGACAAACGAGAATGGCTACACCTTC. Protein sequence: CASRKTNENGYTF.

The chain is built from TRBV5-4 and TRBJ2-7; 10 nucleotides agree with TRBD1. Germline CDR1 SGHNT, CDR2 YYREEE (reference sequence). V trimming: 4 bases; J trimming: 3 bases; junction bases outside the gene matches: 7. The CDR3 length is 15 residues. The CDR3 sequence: CASSVRQGAIYEQYF. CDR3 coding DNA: TGTGCCAGCAGCGTAAGACAGGGGGCTATCTACGAGCAGTACTTC.

CDR3 DNA sequence: TGTGCCAGCAGCCAAGAGAATCGTCCGGCCTACGAGCAGTACTTC. This translates into CASSQENRPAYEQYF. This chain connects TRBV4-2 to TRBJ2-7; D unresolved. CDR1 is LGHNA and CDR2 is YNFKEQ in the germline V gene. This CDR3 has 15 amino acids. V lost 0 bases to trimming and J lost 2 bases, with 11 bases between them.